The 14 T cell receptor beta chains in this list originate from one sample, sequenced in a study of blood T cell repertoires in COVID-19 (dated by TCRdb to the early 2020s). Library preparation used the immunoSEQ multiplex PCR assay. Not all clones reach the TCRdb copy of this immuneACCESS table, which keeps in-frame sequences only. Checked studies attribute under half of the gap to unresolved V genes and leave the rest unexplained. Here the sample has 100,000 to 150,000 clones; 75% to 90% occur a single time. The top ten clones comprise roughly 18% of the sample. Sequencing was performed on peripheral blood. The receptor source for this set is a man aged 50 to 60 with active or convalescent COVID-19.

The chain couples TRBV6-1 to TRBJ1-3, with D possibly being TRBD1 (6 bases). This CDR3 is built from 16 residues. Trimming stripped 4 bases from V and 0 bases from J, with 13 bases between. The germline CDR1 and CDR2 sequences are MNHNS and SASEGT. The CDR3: CASSGWTADSGNTIYF. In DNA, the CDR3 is TGTGCCAGCAGTGGGTGGACAGCGGACTCTGGAAACACCATATATTTT.

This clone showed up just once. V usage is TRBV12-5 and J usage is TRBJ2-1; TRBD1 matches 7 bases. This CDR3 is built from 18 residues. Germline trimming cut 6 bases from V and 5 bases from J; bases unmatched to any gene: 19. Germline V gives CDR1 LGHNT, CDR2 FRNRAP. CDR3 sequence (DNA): TGTGCTAGTGGACAAATGCGCGGCTACAGGGGCCGGAACAATGAGCAGTTCTTC. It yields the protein CASGQMRGYRGRNNEQFF.

CDR3: CASSLAVLAGGNEQFF. The CDR3 nucleotides read TGCGCCAGCAGCTTGGCCGTGCTAGCGGGTGGGAATGAGCAGTTCTTC. The rearrangement links TRBV5-1 to TRBJ2-1, with 8 bases identical to TRBD2. The CDR3 runs 16 residues. Germline V gene lookup returns CDR1 SGHRS and CDR2 YFSETQ. V dropped 0 bases and J dropped 7; count of bases not matched to a gene: 9.

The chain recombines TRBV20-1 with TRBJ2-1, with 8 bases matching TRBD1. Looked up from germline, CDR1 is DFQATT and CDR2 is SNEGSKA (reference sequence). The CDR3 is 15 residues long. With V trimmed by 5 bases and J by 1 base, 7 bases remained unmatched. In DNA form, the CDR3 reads TGCAGTGCTTGTGACAGGGGACGGTCCTACAATGAGCAGTTCTTC. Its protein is CSACDRGRSYNEQFF.

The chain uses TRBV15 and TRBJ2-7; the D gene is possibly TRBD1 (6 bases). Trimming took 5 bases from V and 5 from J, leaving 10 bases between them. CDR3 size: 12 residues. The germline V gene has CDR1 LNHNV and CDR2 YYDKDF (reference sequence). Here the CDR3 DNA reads TGTGCCACCAGCCCCCGGGACAACGAGCAGTACTTC. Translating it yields CATSPRDNEQYF.

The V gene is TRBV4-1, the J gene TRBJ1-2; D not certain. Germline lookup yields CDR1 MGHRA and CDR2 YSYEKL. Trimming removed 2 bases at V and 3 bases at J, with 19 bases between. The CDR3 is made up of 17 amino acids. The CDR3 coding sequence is TGCGCCAGCAGCCAATCTCGCGGGCTCGACGGAGACTATGGCTACACCTTC. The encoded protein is CASSQSRGLDGDYGYTF.

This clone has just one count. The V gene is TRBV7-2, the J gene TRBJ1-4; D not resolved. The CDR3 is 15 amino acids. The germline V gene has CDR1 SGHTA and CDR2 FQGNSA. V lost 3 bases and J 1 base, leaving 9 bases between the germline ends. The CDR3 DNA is TGTGCCAGCAGCTTCGGGGTTCAAACTAATGAAAAACTGTTTTTT. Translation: CASSFGVQTNEKLFF.

CDR3: CASSEGAVNEKLFF. CDR3 nucleotide sequence: TGTGCCAGCAGTGAGGGGGCCGTTAATGAAAAACTGTTTTTT. The rearrangement joins TRBV2 to TRBJ1-4, with D possibly TRBD1 on 6 matching bases. Per the germline V gene, CDR1 is SNHLY and CDR2 is FYNNEI. V was trimmed by 3 bases and J by 4 bases, leaving 9 bases between them. CDR3 length: 14 amino acids.

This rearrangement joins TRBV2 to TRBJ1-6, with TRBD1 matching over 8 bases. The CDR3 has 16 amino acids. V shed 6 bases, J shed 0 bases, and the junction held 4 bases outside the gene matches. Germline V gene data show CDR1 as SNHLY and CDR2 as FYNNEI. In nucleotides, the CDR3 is TGTGCCAGCAGCGGACAGGGATCCTCCTATAATTCACCCCTCCACTTT. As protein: CASSGQGSSYNSPLHF. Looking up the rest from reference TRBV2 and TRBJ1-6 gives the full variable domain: EPEVTQTPSHQVTQMGQEVILRCVPISNHLYFYWYRQILGQKVEFLVSFYNNEISEKSEIFDDQFSVERPDGSNFTLKIRSTKLEDSAMYFCASSGQGSSYNSPLHFGNGTRLTVT.

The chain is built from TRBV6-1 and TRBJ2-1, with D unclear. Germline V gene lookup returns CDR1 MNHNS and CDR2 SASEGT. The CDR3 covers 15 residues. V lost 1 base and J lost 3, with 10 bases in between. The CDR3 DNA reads TGTGCCAGCAGTGAAGTGGTCAGGAACTACAATGAGCAGTTCTTC. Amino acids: CASSEVVRNYNEQFF.

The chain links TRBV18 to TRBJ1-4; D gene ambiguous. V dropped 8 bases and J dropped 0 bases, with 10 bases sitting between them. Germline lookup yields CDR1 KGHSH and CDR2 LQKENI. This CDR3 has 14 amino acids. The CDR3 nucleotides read TGTGCCAGCCGCTTCGGGACAACTAATGAAAAACTGTTTTTT. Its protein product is CASRFGTTNEKLFF.

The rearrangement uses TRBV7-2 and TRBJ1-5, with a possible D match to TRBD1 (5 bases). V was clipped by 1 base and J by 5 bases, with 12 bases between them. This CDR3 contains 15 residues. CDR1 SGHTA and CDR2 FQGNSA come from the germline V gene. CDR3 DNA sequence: TGTGCCAGCAGCTTAGATCTGGACACCTATCAGCCCCAGCATTTT. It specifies CASSLDLDTYQPQHF.

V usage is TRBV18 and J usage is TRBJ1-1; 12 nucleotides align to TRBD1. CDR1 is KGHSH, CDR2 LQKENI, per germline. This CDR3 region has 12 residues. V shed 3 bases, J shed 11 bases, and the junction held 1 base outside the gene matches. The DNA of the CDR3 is TGTGCCAGCTCACCGGGACAGGGGGCGGCTTTCTTT. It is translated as CASSPGQGAAFF.

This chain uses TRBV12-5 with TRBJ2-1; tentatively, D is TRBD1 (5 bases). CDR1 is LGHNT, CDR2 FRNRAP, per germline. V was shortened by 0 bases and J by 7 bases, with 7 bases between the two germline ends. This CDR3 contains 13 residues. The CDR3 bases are TGTGCTAGTGGTTTGGTACCAGGGAATGAGCAGTTCTTC. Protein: CASGLVPGNEQFF.